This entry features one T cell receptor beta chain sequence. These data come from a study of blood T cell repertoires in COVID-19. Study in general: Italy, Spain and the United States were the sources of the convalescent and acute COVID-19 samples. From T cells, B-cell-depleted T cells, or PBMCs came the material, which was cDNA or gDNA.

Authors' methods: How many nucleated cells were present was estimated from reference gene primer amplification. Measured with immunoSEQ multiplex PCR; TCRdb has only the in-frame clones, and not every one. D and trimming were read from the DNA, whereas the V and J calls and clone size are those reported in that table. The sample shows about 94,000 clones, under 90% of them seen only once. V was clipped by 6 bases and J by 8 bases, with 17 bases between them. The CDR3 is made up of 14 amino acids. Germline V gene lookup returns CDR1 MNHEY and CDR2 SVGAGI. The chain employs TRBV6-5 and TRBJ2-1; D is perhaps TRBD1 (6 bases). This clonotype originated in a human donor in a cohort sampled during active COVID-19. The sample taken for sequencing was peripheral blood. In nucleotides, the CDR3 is TGTGCCAGCAGCGGACAGTCAGGCATCTATGAGCAGTTCTTC. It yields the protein CASSGQSGIYEQFF.